Sequencing of this T cell receptor beta chain was carried out in a study of identifying expanded T cells in peripheral blood. The germline V gene encodes CDR1 LNHNV and CDR2 YYDKDF (reference sequence). Trimming removed 3 bases from V and 2 bases from J; junction bases left unmatched: 1. The CDR3 covers 14 residues. Overall study results and limits: Technical replicates showed around 1.2 changed clones; two weeks roughly 18; four weeks 19. Clone count variance between roughly two-week samples rose with total template count.

No infections or other immune events were documented during collection. Sequenced by immunoSEQ multiplex PCR; TCRdb stores in-frame clones only, minus some. The sample has 100,000 to 150,000 clones; roughly 84% are singletons. A note on this clone: What it recognizes is unknown.

The rearrangement links TRBV15 to TRBJ1-1; 9 nucleotides agree with TRBD1. The sample comprised blood. The TCR comes from a person aged 18-70 years in good health. DNA of the CDR3: TGTGCCACCAGCAGGGGACAGGGTAACACTGAAGCTTTCTTT. Translating gives CATSRGQGNTEAFF.